This is a list of T cell receptor beta chains from one sample in a study of T cells in localized non-small cell lung cancer. Repertoires were generated with immunoSEQ multiplex PCR, while TCRdb's copy carries only in-frame clones and drops some. The sample lists several thousand clones, around 30% occurring once. Sequences were derived from lung tumor tissue, sampled before any cancer treatment. Receptors originate from a male donor aged 60 or older with stage I lung adenocarcinoma. Both conserved end residues are part of each CDR3. Fields, in order: J gene, clone size, V gene, D gene, CDR3 protein, CDR3 DNA. A D gene is named only where the DNA matches it firmly. Where a row states a size, it is once, few, many or the class of an expanded clone; other rows omit it.

>TRBJ1-2|medium-sized|TRBV11-3|TRBD1
CASSPGGANYGYTF
TGTGCCAGCAGCCCAGGGGGCGCTAACTATGGCTACACCTTC
>TRBJ1-1|.|TRBV19|TRBD1
CASTGGQHRLIMNTEAFF
TGTGCCAGTACCGGGGGACAGCATCGCCTCATTATGAACACTGAAGCTTTCTTT
>TRBJ1-2|medium-sized|TRBV6-8|.
CASSSGGARGGYTF
TGTGCCAGCAGTAGCGGGGGGGCAAGGGGTGGCTACACCTTC
>TRBJ2-7|few|TRBV11-3|.
CASSLGPGSDEQYF
TGTGCCAGCAGCTTAGGACCAGGGAGCGACGAGCAGTACTTC
>TRBJ1-3|few|TRBV18|.
CASFSGGFGVTIYF
TGTGCCAGCTTCAGCGGGGGTTTTGGAGTCACCATATATTTT
>TRBJ1-1|.|TRBV5-1|.
CASSQMAPQNTEAFF
TGCGCCAGCTCCCAGATGGCCCCGCAGAACACTGAAGCTTTCTTT
>TRBJ2-1|.|TRBV15|TRBD2
CATSSRLAGGSEQFF
TGTGCCACCAGCAGCCGACTAGCGGGAGGTAGTGAGCAGTTCTTC
>TRBJ1-2|.|TRBV30|.
CAWSVDGYGYTF
TGTGCCTGGAGTGTAGACGGTTATGGCTACACCTTC
>TRBJ2-3|few|TRBV5-1|.
CASSLGQWGTDTQYF
TGCGCCAGCAGCTTGGGACAATGGGGCACAGATACGCAGTATTTT
>TRBJ1-2|.|TRBV11-3|.
CASSFTLEDYGYTF
TGTGCCAGCAGCTTTACACTAGAGGACTATGGCTACACCTTC
>TRBJ1-2|.|TRBV19|.
CASSGQGVGKGTF
.
>TRBJ2-3|.|TRBV5-1|TRBD2
CASSFLAGGTDTQYF
TGCGCCAGCAGCTTCCTAGCGGGAGGCACAGATACGCAGTATTTT
>TRBJ2-3|.|TRBV5-1|.
CASSFGGSSTDTQYF
TGCGCCAGCAGCTTTGGCGGCTCTAGCACAGATACGCAGTATTTT
>TRBJ1-2|few|TRBV10-3|.
CAISAGALADYGYTF
TGTGCCATCAGTGCCGGGGCCCTGGCCGACTATGGCTACACCTTC
>TRBJ2-2|.|TRBV10-1|.
CATKRDIANTGELFF
TGCGCCACCAAACGGGACATCGCGAACACCGGGGAGCTGTTTTTT
>TRBJ1-4|.|TRBV9|.
CASSAFGGESREKLFF
TGTGCCAGCAGCGCCTTTGGGGGGGAAAGTCGAGAAAAACTGTTTTTT
>TRBJ1-1|few|TRBV18|.
CASSPEGGTEAFF
TGTGCCAGCTCACCAGAAGGCGGAACTGAAGCTTTCTTT
>TRBJ1-1|few|TRBV11-3|.
CASSTGVRVVGSLHTEAFF
TGTGCCAGCAGCACCGGCGTTCGGGTGGTAGGGAGTCTGCACACTGAAGCTTTCTTT
>TRBJ1-1|.|TRBV9|.
CASSVQGQSTEAFF
TGTGCCAGCAGCGTACAAGGACAGAGCACTGAAGCTTTCTTT
>TRBJ2-6|.|TRBV11-3|.
CASVNLLAQSRANVLTF
TGTGCCAGCGTGAATCTTCTCGCACAAAGTCGGGCCAACGTCCTGACTTTC
>TRBJ2-2|.|TRBV9|.
CASSVVGVYDTGELFF
TGTGCCAGCAGCGTAGTCGGGGTATACGACACCGGGGAGCTGTTTTTT
>TRBJ2-5|few|TRBV6-8|.
CASSYSRETQYF
TGTGCCAGCAGTTACTCGAGGGAGACCCAGTACTTC
>TRBJ2-5|.|TRBV18|.
CASSDRRDETQYF
TGTGCCAGCTCCGATCGGAGGGATGAGACCCAGTACTTC
>TRBJ2-1|.|TRBV6-8|.
CASSYFRANNEQFF
TGTGCCAGCAGTTACTTTAGGGCAAACAATGAGCAGTTCTTC
>TRBJ1-1|medium-sized|TRBV15|.
CATERPAENTEAFF
TGTGCCACCGAACGGCCAGCCGAGAACACTGAAGCTTTCTTT
>TRBJ2-7|.|TRBV29-1|TRBD2
CSVEHGSGGAYEQYF
TGCAGCGTTGAACACGGGAGCGGGGGAGCCTACGAGCAGTACTTC
>TRBJ2-1|.|TRBV19|TRBD2
CASSTRTSGLNEQFF
TGTGCCAGTAGTACCCGGACTAGCGGCCTAAATGAGCAGTTCTTC
>TRBJ2-3|.|TRBV9|TRBD2
CASSPTGLAGTDTQYF
TGTGCCAGCAGCCCCACAGGACTAGCTGGAACAGATACGCAGTATTTT
>TRBJ2-6|medium-sized|TRBV15|.
CATSRDSGANVLTF
TGTGCCACCAGCAGAGATTCTGGGGCCAACGTCCTGACTTTC
>TRBJ1-2|few|TRBV16|TRBD1
CASSHRQGAQGYGYTF
TGTGCCAGCAGCCATCGACAGGGGGCGCAGGGCTATGGCTACACCTTC
>TRBJ1-5|.|TRBV19|.
CASSIGGGGQPQHF
TGTGCCAGTAGTATTGGGGGTGGCGGTCAGCCCCAGCATTTT
>TRBJ2-1|few|TRBV18|.
CASSPDYSYNEQFF
TGTGCCAGCTCGCCCGACTACTCCTACAATGAGCAGTTCTTC
>TRBJ1-1|few|TRBV18|.
CASSPAGGTEAFF
TGTGCCAGCTCACCGGCCGGAGGCACTGAAGCTTTCTTT
>TRBJ2-3|few|TRBV28|TRBD2
CASSLVAGEQDTQYF
TGTGCCAGCAGTTTGGTCGCGGGAGAGCAAGATACGCAGTATTTT
>TRBJ1-5|medium-sized|TRBV11-3|TRBD1
CASSWVGGLSNQPQHF
TGTGCCAGCAGCTGGGTAGGGGGCCTGAGCAATCAGCCCCAGCATTTT
>TRBJ2-1|.|TRBV6-8|.
CASSYSWTNEQFF
TGTGCCAGCAGTTACTCGTGGACCAATGAGCAGTTCTTC
>TRBJ2-7|once|TRBV19|.
CASSSRLGEQYF
TGTGCCAGTAGTAGCAGGCTCGGCGAGCAGTACTTC
>TRBJ1-1|few|TRBV6-7|.
CASFFGSEAFF
TGTGCCAGCTTTTTTGGGTCTGAAGCTTTCTTT
>TRBJ1-2|few|TRBV6-8|.
CASSYSASNYGYTF
TGTGCCAGCAGTTACTCGGCAAGTAACTATGGCTACACCTTC
>TRBJ2-1|.|TRBV25-1|.
CASSSGPNSYNEQFF
TGTGCCAGCAGTTCTGGACCCAACTCCTACAATGAGCAGTTCTTC